The clone carrying this T cell receptor beta chain has more than one count but fewer than ten. This CDR3 has 15 amino acids. Germline V gene data show CDR1 as MDHEN and CDR2 as SYDVKM. V shed 7 bases and J shed 6 bases, with 19 bases lying between them. TCRdb re-called the 5' RACE reads with MiXCR, one entry per CDR3 protein. The sample carries tens of thousands of distinct CDR3 sequences, roughly 16% recorded once. The source of the sample is a study of HIV-infected patients and healthy controls. This receptor was taken from a human donor in good health. The chain employs TRBV28 and TRBJ2-1; D not resolved. What was sequenced was CD4+ T cells from blood. The CDR3 sequence: CASTTPGPTTNEQFF. For the CDR3, the DNA is TGTGCCAGCACCACCCCCGGCCCCACCACCAATGAGCAGTTCTTC.